One sample yielded the 12 T cell receptor beta chains listed below, sequenced in a study of cytotoxic CD8 clonotypes in ibrutinib-treated CLL. Measured with immunoSEQ multiplex PCR; TCRdb has only the in-frame clones, and not every one. The repertoire holds a few hundred thousand clones, with about 64% as singletons. The input for sequencing was PBMCs, taken after 36 months of ibrutinib treatment. These receptors all come from a human donor with chronic lymphocytic leukemia.

This clone has only one observation. This chain links TRBV5-1 with TRBJ2-1, with TRBD2 as a possible D gene (7 bases). In germline, CDR1 is SGHRS, CDR2 YFSETQ. V lost 1 base and J lost 6, with 11 bases in between. The CDR3 is made up of 14 amino acids. The CDR3, as DNA: TGCGCCAGCAGCTTGAAGCGGGACACCAATGAGCAGTTCTTC. It is translated as CASSLKRDTNEQFF.

Only a few counts were recorded for this clone. CDR3 loop: CAPGPGQGLYEQYF. CDR3 DNA: TGCGCCCCCGGGCCGGGACAGGGACTATACGAGCAGTACTTC. The chain employs TRBV5-1 and TRBJ2-7, with TRBD1 identical over 9 bases. CDR3 size: 14 residues. V lost 10 bases, J lost 4 bases, and 12 bases stayed unmatched. Germline assignment: CDR1 SGHRS and CDR2 YFSETQ.

V is TRBV11-2 and J is TRBJ1-6, with 7 bases fitting TRBD1. Germline CDR1 is SGHAT and CDR2 is FQNNGV. V gave up 4 bases and J gave up 0 bases; unmatched junction bases: 9. This CDR3 contains 18 residues. CDR3 loop: CASSSTTTGSSYNSPLHF. Here the CDR3 DNA reads TGTGCCAGCAGCTCTACAACGACAGGGAGCTCCTATAATTCACCCCTCCACTTT.

This rearrangement joins TRBV5-1 to TRBJ1-3; no firm D call. The ends were cut back, 6 bases at V and 0 bases at J, with 10 bases in the middle. CDR1 and CDR2 (germline): SGHRS, YFSETQ. This CDR3 has 14 residues. The CDR3 protein is CASKREDSGNTIYF. CDR3 nucleotide sequence: TGCGCCAGCAAAAGAGAGGACTCTGGAAACACCATATATTTT.

The V call is TRBV7-3, the J call TRBJ2-5; D is ambiguous. Trimming cost V 2 bases and J 0 bases, with 4 bases left between them. The CDR3 covers 13 residues. Germline V lookup: CDR1 SGHTA, CDR2 FQGTGA. In nucleotides, the CDR3 is TGTGCCAGCAGCTTAGCCCACCAAGAGACCCAGTACTTC. Protein: CASSLAHQETQYF.

The J gene is TRBJ1-1, the V gene TRBV20-1, with D maybe TRBD1 (5 bases). The CDR3 loop spans 10 amino acids. V shed 3 bases and J shed 13 bases, with 12 bases lying between them. Germline values: CDR1 DFQATT, CDR2 SNEGSKA (reference sequence). The CDR3 DNA reads as TGCAGTGCTAGTTACCAGGGCCGTTTCTTT. Translating it yields CSASYQGRFF.

The rearrangement joins TRBV5-1 to TRBJ1-2; D is ambiguous. Trimming shortened V by 0 bases and J by 6 bases, and 18 bases separated the two germline ends. This CDR3 is 16 amino acids long. CDR1 SGHRS and CDR2 YFSETQ come from the germline V gene. In nucleotides, the CDR3 is TGCGCCAGCAGCTTGGGGTACGGGCATGTTCTTGATGGCTACACCTTC. Protein sequence: CASSLGYGHVLDGYTF. The full variable domain, with the rest looked up from reference TRBV5-1 and TRBJ1-2, is KAGVTQTPRYLIKTRGQQVTLSCSPISGHRSVSWYQQTPGQGLQFLFEYFSETQRNKGNFPGRFSGRQFSNSRSEMNVSTLELGDSALYLCASSLGYGHVLDGYTFGSGTRLTVV.

The rearrangement uses TRBV9 and TRBJ2-5; D unclear. Germline V CDR1 and CDR2: SGDLS, YYNGEE. The V and J ends lost 0 bases and 5 bases respectively, with 5 bases between them. The CDR3 spans 12 residues. The CDR3 DNA sequence: TGTGCCAGCAGCGTAGATGGGGAGACCCAGTACTTC. It encodes CASSVDGETQYF.

CDR3 residues: CASSWGTGNQPQHF. The CDR3 DNA follows: TGTGCCAGCAGTTGGGGGACAGGCAATCAGCCCCAGCATTTT. The chain is built from TRBV6-6 and TRBJ1-5; 7 nucleotides match TRBD1. J was trimmed by 2 bases and V by 4 bases; bases with no gene match: 2. The CDR3 sequence is 14 residues long. Per the germline V gene, CDR1 is MNHNY and CDR2 is SVGAGI (reference sequence).

The chain is built from TRBV7-9 and TRBJ2-3; the D is unclear. V lost 0 bases and J lost 4, with 5 bases in between. Germline V gene sequence: CDR1 SEHNR, CDR2 FQNEAQ (reference sequence). The CDR3 contains 13 residues. The CDR3 DNA reads TGTGCCAGCAGCTTAGCAATTGCAGATACGCAGTATTTT. It yields the protein CASSLAIADTQYF. Looking up the rest from reference TRBV7-9 and TRBJ2-3 gives the full variable domain: DTGVSQNPRHKITKRGQNVTFRCDPISEHNRLYWYRQTLGQGPEFLTYFQNEAQLEKSRLLSDRFSAERPKGSFSTLEIQRTEQGDSAMYLCASSLAIADTQYFGPGTRLTVL.

This chain joins TRBV9 and TRBJ2-3; 7 bases line up with TRBD2. V gave up 3 bases and J gave up 2 bases; unmatched junction bases: 6. The CDR3 extends over 15 amino acids. Per germline, CDR1 SGDLS and CDR2 YYNGEE. Written as DNA, the CDR3 is TGTGCCAGCAGCGCCCGGGACTACCTCACAGATACGCAGTATTTT. It codes for CASSARDYLTDTQYF.

This clone has just a few counts. The chain is built from TRBV7-3 and TRBJ2-1; 10 bases map to TRBD2. V lost 5 bases and J lost 6; bases outside the gene matches: 7. The CDR3 is 15 amino acids. CDR1 and CDR2 (germline): SGHTA, FQGTGA. The CDR3 here is CASSHRLAGRNEQFF. The CDR3 coding sequence is TGTGCCAGCAGCCACCGACTAGCGGGTCGCAATGAGCAGTTCTTC.